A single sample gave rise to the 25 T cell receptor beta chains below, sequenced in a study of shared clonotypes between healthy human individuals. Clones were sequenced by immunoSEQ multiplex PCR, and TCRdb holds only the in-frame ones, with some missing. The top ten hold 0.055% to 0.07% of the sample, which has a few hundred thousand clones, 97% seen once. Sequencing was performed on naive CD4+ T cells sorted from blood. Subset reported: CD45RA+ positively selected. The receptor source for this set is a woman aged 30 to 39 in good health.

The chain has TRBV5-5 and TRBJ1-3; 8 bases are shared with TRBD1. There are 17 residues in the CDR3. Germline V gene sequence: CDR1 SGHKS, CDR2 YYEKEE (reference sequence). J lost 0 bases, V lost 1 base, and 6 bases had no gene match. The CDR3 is CASSLRQGILSGNTIYF. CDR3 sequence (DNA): TGTGCCAGCAGCTTGCGACAGGGGATCCTCTCTGGAAACACCATATATTTT.

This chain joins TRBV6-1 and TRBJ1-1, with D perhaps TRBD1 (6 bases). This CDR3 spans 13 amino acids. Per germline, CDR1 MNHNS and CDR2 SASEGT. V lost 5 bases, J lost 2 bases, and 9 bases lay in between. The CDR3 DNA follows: TGTGCCAGCAGTTCGGACAGAAACACTGAAGCTTTCTTT. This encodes CASSSDRNTEAFF.

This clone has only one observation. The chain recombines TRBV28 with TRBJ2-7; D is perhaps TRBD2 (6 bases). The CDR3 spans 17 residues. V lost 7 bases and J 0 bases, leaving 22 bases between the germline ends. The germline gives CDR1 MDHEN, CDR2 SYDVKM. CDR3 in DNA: TGTGCCAGCACCCCCAGAGGGTTAAGCGGGTCCTCCTACGAGCAGTACTTC. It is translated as CASTPRGLSGSSYEQYF.

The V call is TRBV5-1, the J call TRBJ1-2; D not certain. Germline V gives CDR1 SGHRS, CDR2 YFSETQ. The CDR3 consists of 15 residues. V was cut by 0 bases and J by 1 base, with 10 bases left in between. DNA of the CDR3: TGCGCCAGCAGCTTGGCCAATCGGGGTAACTATGGCTACACCTTC. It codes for CASSLANRGNYGYTF.

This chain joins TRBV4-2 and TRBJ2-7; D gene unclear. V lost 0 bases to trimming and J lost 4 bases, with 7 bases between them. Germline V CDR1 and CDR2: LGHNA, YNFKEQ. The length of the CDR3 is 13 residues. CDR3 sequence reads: CASSQEGGYEQYF. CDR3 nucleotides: TGTGCCAGCAGCCAAGAAGGCGGTTACGAGCAGTACTTC.

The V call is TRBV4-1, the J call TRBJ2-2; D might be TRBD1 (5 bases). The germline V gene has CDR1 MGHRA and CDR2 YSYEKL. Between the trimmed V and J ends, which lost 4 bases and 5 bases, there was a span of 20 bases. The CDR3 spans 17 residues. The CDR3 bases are TGCGCCAGCAGCCGAGGTCGGGCCAGGGTTCTGACCGGGGAGCTGTTTTTT. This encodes CASSRGRARVLTGELFF.

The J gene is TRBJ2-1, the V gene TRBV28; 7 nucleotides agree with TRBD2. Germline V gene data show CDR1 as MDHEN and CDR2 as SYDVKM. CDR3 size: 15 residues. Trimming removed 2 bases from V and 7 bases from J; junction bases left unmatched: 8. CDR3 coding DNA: TGTGCCAGCAGTTTACCCGGGCCCGGGGGGAATGAGCAGTTCTTC. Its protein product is CASSLPGPGGNEQFF.

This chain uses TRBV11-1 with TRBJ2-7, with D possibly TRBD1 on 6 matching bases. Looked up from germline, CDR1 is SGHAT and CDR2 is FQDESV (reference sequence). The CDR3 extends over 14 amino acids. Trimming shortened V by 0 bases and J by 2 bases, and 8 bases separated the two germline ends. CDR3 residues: CASSLAGGTYEQYF. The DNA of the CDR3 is TGTGCCAGCAGCTTAGCAGGGGGTACCTACGAGCAGTACTTC.

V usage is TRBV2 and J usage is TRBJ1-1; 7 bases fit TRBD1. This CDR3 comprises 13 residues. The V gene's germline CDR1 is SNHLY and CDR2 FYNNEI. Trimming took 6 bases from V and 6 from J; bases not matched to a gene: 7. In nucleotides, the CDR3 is TGTGCCAGCAGGGATAGACAGGGTTCTGAAGCTTTCTTT. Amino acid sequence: CASRDRQGSEAFF.

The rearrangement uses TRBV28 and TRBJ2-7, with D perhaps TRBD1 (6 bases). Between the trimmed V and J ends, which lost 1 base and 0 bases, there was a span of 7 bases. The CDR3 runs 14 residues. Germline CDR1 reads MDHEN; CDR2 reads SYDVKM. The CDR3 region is CASSLLGASYEQYF. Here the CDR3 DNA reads TGTGCCAGCAGTTTATTGGGGGCCTCCTACGAGCAGTACTTC.

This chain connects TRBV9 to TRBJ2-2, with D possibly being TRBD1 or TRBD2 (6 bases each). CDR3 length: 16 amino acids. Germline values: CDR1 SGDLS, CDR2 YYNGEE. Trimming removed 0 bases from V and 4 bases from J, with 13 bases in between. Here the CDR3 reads CASSVVGGQSTGELFF. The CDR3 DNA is TGTGCCAGCAGCGTAGTAGGGGGGCAAAGCACCGGGGAGCTGTTTTTT.

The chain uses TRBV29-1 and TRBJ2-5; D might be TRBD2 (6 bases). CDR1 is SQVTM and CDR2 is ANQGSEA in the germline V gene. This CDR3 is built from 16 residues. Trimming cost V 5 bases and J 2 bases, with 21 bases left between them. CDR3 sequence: CSVLIRSSEFQETQYF. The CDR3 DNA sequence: TGCAGCGTTTTAATACGGTCTAGCGAGTTTCAAGAGACCCAGTACTTC.

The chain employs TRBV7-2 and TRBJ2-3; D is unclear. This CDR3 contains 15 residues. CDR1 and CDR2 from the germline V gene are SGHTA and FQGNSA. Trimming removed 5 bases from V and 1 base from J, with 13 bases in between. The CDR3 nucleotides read TGTGCCAGCAGCCTAAAAAGTGGACGCACAGATACGCAGTATTTT. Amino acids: CASSLKSGRTDTQYF. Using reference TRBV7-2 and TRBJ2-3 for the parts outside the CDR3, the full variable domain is GAGVSQSPSNKVTEKGKDVELRCDPISGHTALYWYRQSLGQGLEFLIYFQGNSAPDKSGLPSDRFSAERTGGSVSTLTIQRTQQEDSAVYLCASSLKSGRTDTQYFGPGTRLTVL.

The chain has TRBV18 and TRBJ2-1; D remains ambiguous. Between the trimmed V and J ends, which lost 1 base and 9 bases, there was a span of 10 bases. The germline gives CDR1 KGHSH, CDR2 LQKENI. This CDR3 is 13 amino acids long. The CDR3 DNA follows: TGTGCCAGCTCACCACTAGACTCCGCTGAGCAGTTCTTC. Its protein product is CASSPLDSAEQFF.

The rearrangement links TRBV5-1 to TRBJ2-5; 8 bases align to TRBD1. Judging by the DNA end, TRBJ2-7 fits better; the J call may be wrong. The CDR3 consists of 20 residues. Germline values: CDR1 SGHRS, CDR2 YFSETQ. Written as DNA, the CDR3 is TGCGCCAGCAGCTCGAGACCCCAGGGGGCACCCCTACCCCGCTCCTACGAGCAGTACTTC. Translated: CASSSRPQGAPLPRSYEQYF.

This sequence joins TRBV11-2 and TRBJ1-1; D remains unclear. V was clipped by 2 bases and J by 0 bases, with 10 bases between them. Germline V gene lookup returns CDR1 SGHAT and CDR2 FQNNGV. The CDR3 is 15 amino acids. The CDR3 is CASSLFLTVNTEAFF. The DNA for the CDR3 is TGTGCCAGCAGCTTATTCCTGACGGTGAACACTGAAGCTTTCTTT.

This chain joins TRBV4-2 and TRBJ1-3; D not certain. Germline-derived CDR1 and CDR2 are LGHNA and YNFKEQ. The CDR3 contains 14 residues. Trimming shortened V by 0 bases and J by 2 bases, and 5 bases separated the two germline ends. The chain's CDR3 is CASSQDAAGNTIYF. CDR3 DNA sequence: TGTGCCAGCAGCCAAGATGCAGCTGGAAACACCATATATTTT.

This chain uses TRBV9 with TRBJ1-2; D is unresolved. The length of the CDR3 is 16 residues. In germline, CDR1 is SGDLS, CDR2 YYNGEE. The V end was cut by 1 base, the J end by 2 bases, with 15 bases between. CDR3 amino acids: CASSVNSPTENYGYTF. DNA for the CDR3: TGTGCCAGCAGCGTAAACTCGCCGACGGAGAACTATGGCTACACCTTC.

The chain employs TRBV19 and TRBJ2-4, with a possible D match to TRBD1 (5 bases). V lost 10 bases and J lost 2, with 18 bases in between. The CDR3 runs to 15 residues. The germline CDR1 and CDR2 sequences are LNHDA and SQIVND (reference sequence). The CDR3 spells CANSPYRSPKNIQYF. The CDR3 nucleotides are TGTGCCAACTCGCCTTACAGGAGCCCCAAAAACATTCAGTACTTC.

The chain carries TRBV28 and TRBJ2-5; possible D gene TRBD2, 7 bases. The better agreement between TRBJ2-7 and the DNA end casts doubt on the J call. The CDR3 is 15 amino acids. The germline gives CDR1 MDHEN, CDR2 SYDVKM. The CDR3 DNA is TGTGCCAGCCTTGTGGGAGCGGGACATCCCTACGAGCAGTACTTC. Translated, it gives CASLVGAGHPYEQYF.

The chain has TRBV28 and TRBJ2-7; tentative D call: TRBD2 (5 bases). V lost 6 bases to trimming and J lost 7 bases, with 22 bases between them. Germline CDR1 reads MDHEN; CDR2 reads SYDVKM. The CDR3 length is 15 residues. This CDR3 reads CASSPPLGDPGEQYF. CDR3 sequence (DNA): TGTGCCAGCAGCCCCCCCCTGGGCGATCCGGGAGAGCAGTACTTC.

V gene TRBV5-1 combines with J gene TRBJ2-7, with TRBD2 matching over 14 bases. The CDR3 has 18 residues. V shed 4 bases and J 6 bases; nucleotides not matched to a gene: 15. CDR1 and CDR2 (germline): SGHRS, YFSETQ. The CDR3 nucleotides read TGCGCCAGCAGCCCGGGGCGGGTTGGACTAGCGGGAGGCTCCGAGCAGTACTTC. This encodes CASSPGRVGLAGGSEQYF.

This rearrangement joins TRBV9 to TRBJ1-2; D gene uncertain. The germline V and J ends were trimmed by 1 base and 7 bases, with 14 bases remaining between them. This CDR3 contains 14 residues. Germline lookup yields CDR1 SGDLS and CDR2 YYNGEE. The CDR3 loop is CASSVSFGVGGYTF. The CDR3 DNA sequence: TGTGCCAGCAGCGTATCGTTCGGGGTGGGTGGCTACACCTTC.

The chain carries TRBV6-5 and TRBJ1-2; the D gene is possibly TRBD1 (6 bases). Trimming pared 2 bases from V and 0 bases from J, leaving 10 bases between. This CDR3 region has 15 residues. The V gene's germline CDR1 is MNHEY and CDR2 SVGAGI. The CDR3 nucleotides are TGTGCCAGCAGTTACAGCAGGGGCTCTAACTATGGCTACACCTTC. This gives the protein CASSYSRGSNYGYTF.

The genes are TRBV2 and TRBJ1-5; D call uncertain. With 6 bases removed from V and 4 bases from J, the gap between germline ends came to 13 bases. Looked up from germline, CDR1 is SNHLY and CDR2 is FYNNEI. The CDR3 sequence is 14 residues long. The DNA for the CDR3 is TGTGCCAGCAGCGAGATTGTAGGAAATCAGCCCCAGCATTTT. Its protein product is CASSEIVGNQPQHF.